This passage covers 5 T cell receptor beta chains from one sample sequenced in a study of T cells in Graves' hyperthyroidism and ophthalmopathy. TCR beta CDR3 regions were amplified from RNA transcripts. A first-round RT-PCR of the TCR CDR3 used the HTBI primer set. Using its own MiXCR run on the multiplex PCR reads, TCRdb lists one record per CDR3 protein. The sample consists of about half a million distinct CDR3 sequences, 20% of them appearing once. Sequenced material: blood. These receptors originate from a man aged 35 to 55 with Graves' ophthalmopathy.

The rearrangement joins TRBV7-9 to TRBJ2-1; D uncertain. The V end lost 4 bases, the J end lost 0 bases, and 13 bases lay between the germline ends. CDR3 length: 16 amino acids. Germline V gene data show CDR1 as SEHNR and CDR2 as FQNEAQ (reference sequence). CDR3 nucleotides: TGTGCCAGCAGCTACACTGGCGGAACCTCCTACAATGAGCAGTTCTTC. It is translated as CASSYTGGTSYNEQFF. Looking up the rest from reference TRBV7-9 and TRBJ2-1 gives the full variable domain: DTGVSQNPRHKITKRGQNVTFRCDPISEHNRLYWYRQTLGQGPEFLTYFQNEAQLEKSRLLSDRFSAERPKGSFSTLEIQRTEQGDSAMYLCASSYTGGTSYNEQFFGPGTRLTVL.

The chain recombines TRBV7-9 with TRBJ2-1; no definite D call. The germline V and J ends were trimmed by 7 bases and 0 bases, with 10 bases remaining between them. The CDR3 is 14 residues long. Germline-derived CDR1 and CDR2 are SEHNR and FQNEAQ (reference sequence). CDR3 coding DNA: TGTGCCAGCACACCGGCCCTCTCCTACAATGAGCAGTTCTTC. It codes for CASTPALSYNEQFF.

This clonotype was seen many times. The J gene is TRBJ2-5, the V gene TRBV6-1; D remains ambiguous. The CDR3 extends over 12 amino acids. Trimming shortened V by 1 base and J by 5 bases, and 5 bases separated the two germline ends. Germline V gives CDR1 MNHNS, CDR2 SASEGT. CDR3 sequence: CASSEVWETQYF. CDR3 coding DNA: TGTGCCAGCAGTGAAGTCTGGGAGACCCAGTACTTC.

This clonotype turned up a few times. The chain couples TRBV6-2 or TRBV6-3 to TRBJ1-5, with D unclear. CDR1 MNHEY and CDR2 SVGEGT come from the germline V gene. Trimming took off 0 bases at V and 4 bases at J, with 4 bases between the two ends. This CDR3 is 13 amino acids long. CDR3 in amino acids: CASSYSHNQPQHF. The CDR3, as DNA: TGTGCCAGCAGTTACTCGCATAATCAGCCCCAGCATTTT.

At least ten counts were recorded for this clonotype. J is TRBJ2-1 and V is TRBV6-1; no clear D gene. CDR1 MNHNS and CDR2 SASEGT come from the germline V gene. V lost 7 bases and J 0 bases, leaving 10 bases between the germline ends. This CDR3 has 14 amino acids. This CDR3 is CASTARTSYNEQFF. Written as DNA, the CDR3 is TGTGCCAGCACGGCCCGAACCTCCTACAATGAGCAGTTCTTC.